This T cell receptor beta chain was documented in a study of T cell clonality in common variable immunodeficiency. Study observations and caveats: Reportedly, TCR beta sequences from common variable immunodeficiency showed fewer deletions and N-nucleotide insertions. CVID subjects had higher TCRbeta clonality than healthy controls, most marked in about a third.

Details on this clone: Its antigen is undetermined. From the germline J gene comes the end of the CDR3, since the read stops 3 residues before it.

Replacement immunoglobulin had been given to every CVID subject for at least one year. Heparinized whole blood, 5 to 8 ml, came from each donor. Germline V CDR1 and CDR2: LNHDA, SQIVND (reference sequence). The ends were cut back, 5 bases at V and 7 bases at J, with 9 bases in the middle. The CDR3 runs 12 residues. The data were produced by immunoSEQ multiplex PCR, yet TCRdb's version contains in-frame clones alone and is incomplete. The sample contains over 30,000 clones, none of them singletons. Sequencing input: peripheral blood mononuclear cells. The TCR sequence derives from a human donor with common variable immunodeficiency. The rearrangement links TRBV19 to TRBJ2-1; possibly TRBD1 for D (5 bases). The CDR3 DNA, read in part, is TGTGCCAGTAGTCGACAGCTTAATGAG. This sequence encodes CASSRQLNE. The CDR3 in full is CASSRQLNEQFF.